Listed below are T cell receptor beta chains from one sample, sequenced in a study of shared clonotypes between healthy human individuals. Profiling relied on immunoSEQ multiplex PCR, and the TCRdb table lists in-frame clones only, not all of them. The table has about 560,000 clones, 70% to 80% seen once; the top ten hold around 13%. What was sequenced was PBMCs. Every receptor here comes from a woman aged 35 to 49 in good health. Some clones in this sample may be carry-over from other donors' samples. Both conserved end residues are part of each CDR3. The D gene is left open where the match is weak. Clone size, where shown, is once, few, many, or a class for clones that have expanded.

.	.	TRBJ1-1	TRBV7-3	CASSLTAYTEAFF	TGTGCCAGCAGCTTAACAGCCTACACTGAAGCTTTCTTT
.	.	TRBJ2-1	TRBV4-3	CASSTLGGGYNEQFF	TGCGCCAGCAGCACCCTTGGGGGAGGCTACAATGAGCAGTTCTTC
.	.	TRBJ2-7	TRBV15	CATSRDEGGGSYEQYF	TGTGCCACCAGCAGAGATGAAGGGGGTGGCTCCTACGAGCAGTACTTC
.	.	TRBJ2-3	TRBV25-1	CASSGGLSTDTQYF	TGTGCCAGCAGTGGAGGACTTAGCACAGATACGCAGTATTTT
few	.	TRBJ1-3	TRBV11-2	CASSLDGVNTIYF	TGTGCCAGCAGCTTAGATGGTGTAAACACCATATATTTT
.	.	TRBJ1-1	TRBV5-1	CASSFFGSGNTEAFF	TGCGCCAGCAGCTTCTTCGGGTCTGGGAACACTGAAGCTTTCTTT
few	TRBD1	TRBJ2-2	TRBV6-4	CASSPRGRGGELFF	TGTGCCAGCAGCCCAAGGGGGCGCGGCGGGGAGCTGTTTTTT
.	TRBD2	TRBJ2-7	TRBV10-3	CAIMGLAGGQYF	TGTGCCATCATGGGACTAGCGGGAGGGCAGTACTTC
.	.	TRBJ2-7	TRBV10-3	CAISEYGEYEQYF	TGTGCTATCAGTGAGTATGGAGAGTACGAGCAGTACTTC
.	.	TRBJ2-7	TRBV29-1	CSVTGRATGYEQYF	TGCAGCGTTACCGGTCGGGCCACAGGCTACGAGCAGTACTTC